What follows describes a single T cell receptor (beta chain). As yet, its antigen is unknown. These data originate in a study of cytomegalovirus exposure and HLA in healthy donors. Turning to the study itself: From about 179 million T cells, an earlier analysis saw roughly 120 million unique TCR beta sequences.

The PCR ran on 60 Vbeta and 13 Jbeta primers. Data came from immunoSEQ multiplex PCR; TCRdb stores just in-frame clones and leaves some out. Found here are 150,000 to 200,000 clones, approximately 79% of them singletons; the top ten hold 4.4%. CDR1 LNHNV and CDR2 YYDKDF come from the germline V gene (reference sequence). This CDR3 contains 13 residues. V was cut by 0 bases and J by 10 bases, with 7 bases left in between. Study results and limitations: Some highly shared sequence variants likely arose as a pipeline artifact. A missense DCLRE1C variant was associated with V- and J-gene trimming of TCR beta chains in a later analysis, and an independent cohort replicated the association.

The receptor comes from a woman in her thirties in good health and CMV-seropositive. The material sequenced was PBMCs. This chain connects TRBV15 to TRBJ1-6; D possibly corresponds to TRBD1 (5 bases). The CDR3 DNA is TGTGCCACCAGCAGAGATGGACAATCACCCCTCCACTTT. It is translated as CATSRDGQSPLHF.